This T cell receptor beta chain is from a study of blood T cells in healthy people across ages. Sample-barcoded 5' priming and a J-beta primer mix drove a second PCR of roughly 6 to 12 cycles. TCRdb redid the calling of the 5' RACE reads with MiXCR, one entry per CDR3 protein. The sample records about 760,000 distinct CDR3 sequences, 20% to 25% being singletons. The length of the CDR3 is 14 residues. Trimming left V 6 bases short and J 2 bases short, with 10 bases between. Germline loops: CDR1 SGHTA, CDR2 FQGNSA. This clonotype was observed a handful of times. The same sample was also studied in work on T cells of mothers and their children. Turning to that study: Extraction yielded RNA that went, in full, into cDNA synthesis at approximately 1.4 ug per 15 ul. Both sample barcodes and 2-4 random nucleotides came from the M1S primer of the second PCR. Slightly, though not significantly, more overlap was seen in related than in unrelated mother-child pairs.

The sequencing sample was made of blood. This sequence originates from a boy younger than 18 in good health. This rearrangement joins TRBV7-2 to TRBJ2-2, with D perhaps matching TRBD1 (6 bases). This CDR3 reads CASRWTANTGELFF. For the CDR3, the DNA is TGTGCCAGCAGATGGACAGCAAACACCGGGGAGCTGTTTTTT.